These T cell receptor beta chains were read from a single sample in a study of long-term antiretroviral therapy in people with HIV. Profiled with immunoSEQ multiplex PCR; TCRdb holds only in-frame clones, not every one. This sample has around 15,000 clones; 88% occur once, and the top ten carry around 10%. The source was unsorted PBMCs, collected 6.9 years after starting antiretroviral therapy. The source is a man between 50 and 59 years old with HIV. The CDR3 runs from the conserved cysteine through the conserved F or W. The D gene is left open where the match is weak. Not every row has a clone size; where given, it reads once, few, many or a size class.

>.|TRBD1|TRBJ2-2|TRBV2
CASSGLGRGPATGELFF
TGTGCCAGCAGTGGGCTGGGCAGGGGGCCTGCCACCGGGGAGCTGTTTTTT
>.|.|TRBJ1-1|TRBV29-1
CSVVKAMNTEAFF
TGCAGCGTTGTGAAAGCCATGAACACTGAAGCTTTCTTT
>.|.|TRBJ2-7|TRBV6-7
CASSQPGTYEQYF
TGTGCCAGCTCCCAGCCTGGGACCTACGAGCAGTACTTC
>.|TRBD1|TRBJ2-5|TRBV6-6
CASTRGTGSETQYF
TGTGCCAGCACTAGGGGGACAGGTTCCGAGACCCAGTACTTC
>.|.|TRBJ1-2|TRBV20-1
CSAQTSGGYTF
TGCAGTGCCCAGACTTCAGGGGGCTACACCTTC
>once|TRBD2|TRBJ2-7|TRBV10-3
CAISDGRSSYEQYF
TGTGCCATCAGCGACGGGAGGAGCTCCTACGAGCAGTACTTC
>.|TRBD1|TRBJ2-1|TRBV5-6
CASSLLGQGYEQFF
TGTGCCAGCAGCTTACTAGGACAGGGTTATGAGCAGTTCTTC
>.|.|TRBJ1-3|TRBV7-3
CASSTGNTIYF
TGTGCCAGCAGCACCGGCAACACCATATATTTT
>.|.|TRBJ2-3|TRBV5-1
CASSLERDSDTQYF
TGCGCCAGCAGCTTGGAAAGGGACTCAGATACGCAGTATTTT
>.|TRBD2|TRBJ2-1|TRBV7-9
CASSSGLAASNRQFF
TGTGCCAGCAGCTCCGGACTAGCGGCGAGCAATCGGCAGTTCTTC
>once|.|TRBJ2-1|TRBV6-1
CASSEGVGTEQFF
TGTGCCAGCAGTGAAGGAGTAGGAACCGAGCAGTTCTTC
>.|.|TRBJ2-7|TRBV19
CASSTGTRNYEQYF
TGTGCCAGTAGTACCGGGACAAGAAACTACGAGCAGTACTTC
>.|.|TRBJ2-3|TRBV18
CASSPLGDTQYF
TGTGCCAGCTCACCCCTCGGGGATACGCAGTATTTT
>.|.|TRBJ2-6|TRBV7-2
CASSVDLGSGANVLTF
TGTGCCAGCAGCGTCGACTTAGGGAGTGGGGCCAACGTCCTGACTTTC
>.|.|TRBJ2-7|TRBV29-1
CSVFGGYEQYF
TGCAGCGTTTTTGGAGGGTACGAGCAGTACTTC
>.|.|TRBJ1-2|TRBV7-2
CASTWRGRGDYGYTF
TGTGCCAGCACCTGGCGGGGTAGGGGGGACTATGGCTACACCTTC
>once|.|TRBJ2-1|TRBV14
CASSPLGSYNEQFF
TGTGCCAGCAGCCCTTTAGGCTCCTACAATGAGCAGTTCTTC
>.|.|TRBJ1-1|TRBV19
CASRQGSTEAFF
TGTGCCAGTCGGCAGGGAAGCACTGAAGCTTTCTTT
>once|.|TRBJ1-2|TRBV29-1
CSVERLDGYTF
TGCAGCGTTGAACGCCTGGATGGCTACACCTTC
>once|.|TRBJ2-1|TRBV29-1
CSASTGRNEQFF
TGCAGCGCCAGTACTGGGCGGAATGAGCAGTTCTTC
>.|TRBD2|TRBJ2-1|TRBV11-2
CASSLDYYRTRSSYNEQFF
TGTGCCAGCAGCTTAGATTATTATAGGACTAGGAGCTCCTACAATGAGCAGTTCTTC
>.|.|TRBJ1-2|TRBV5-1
CASSSGGTTGGYTF
TGCGCCAGCAGCTCGGGGGGGACAACTGGAGGCTACACCTTC
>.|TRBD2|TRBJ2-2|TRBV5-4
CASSLGSGRESGELFF
TGTGCCAGCAGCTTGGGAAGCGGGAGAGAGAGCGGGGAGCTGTTTTTT
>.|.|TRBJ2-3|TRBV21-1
CASSKKGTDTDTQYF
TGTGCCAGCAGCAAAAAAGGGACAGACACAGATACGCAGTATTTT
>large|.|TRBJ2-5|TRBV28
CASSLLIRGAEGKTQYF
TGTGCCAGCAGTTTATTGATTAGGGGGGCCGAGGGCAAGACCCAGTACTTC
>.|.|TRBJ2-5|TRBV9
CASSPMGGGETQYF
TGTGCCAGCAGCCCGATGGGCGGCGGGGAGACCCAGTACTTC
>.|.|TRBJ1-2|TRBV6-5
CASSYWQSYGYTF
TGTGCCAGCAGTTATTGGCAGTCGTATGGCTACACCTTC
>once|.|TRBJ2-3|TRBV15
CATSRDHRIDTQYF
TGTGCCACCAGCAGAGATCACCGAATAGATACGCAGTATTTT
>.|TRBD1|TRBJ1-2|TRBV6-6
CASSSTGNYGYTF
TGTGCCAGCAGTTCGACAGGGAACTATGGCTACACCTTC
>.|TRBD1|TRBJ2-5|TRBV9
CASSPRQGAETQYF
TGTGCCAGCAGCCCCCGACAGGGAGCAGAGACCCAGTACTTC
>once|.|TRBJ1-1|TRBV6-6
CASSSWDAEAFF
TGTGCCAGCAGTTCCTGGGACGCTGAAGCTTTCTTT
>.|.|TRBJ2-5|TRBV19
CASSIFSPHGTQYF
TGTGCCAGTAGTATTTTTTCGCCTCACGGGACCCAGTACTTC
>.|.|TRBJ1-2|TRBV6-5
CASSSGEYTF
TGTGCCAGCAGTTCCGGAGAATACACCTTC
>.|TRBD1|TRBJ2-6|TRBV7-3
CASSSPGQPYSGANVLTF
TGTGCCAGCAGCTCCCCGGGACAGCCCTACTCTGGGGCCAACGTCCTGACTTTC
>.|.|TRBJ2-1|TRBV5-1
CASSLGPDNEQFF
TGCGCCAGCAGCTTGGGCCCGGACAATGAGCAGTTCTTC
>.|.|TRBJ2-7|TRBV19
CASSPFNSYEQYF
TGTGCCAGTAGTCCCTTTAATTCCTACGAGCAGTACTTC
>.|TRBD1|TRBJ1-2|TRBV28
CASSKTGGRLDGYTF
TGTGCCAGCAGTAAGACAGGGGGCAGATTAGATGGCTACACCTTC
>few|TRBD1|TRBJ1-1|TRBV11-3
CASSLGQGNTEAFF
TGTGCCAGCAGCTTAGGACAGGGGAACACTGAAGCTTTCTTT
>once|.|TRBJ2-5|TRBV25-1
CASARGQETQYF
TGTGCCAGCGCCCGGGGCCAAGAGACCCAGTACTTC
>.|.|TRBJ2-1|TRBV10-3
CATQTIQAKSYNEQFF
TGTGCCACCCAGACAATACAAGCTAAGTCCTACAATGAGCAGTTCTTC
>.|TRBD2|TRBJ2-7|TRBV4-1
CASSQGLAGRLVSYEQYF
TGCGCCAGCAGCCAAGGTCTAGCGGGAAGGTTAGTTTCCTACGAGCAGTACTTC
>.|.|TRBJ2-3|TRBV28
CASSPGGVPDTQYF
TGTGCCAGCAGCCCAGGAGGAGTTCCAGATACGCAGTATTTT
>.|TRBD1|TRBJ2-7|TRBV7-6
CASSLDRLEVEQYF
TGTGCCAGCAGCTTGGACAGGCTGGAGGTCGAGCAGTACTTC
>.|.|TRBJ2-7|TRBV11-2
CASSPGPWSYEQYF
TGTGCCAGCAGCCCTGGACCATGGTCCTACGAGCAGTACTTC
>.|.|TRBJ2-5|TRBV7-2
CASSLAPGQPKETQYF
TGTGCCAGCAGCTTAGCTCCTGGACAGCCAAAAGAGACCCAGTACTTC
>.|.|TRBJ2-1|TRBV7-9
CASSLGGVGTYNEQFF
TGTGCCAGCAGCCTGGGGGGAGTGGGTACCTACAATGAGCAGTTCTTC
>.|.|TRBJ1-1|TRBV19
CASSIFRGNTEAFF
TGTGCCAGTAGTATCTTCAGGGGGAACACTGAAGCTTTCTTT
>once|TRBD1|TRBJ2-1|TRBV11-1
CASSLGRDRGLDEQFF
TGTGCCAGCAGCTTAGGCCGGGACAGGGGTTTGGATGAGCAGTTCTTC
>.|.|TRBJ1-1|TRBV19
CASDPQGSLAEAFF
TGTGCCAGTGACCCCCAGGGGAGCTTGGCTGAAGCTTTCTTT
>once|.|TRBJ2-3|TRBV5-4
CASSLGAFGDTQYF
TGTGCCAGCAGCTTGGGGGCCTTTGGGGATACGCAGTATTTT
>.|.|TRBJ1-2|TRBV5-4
CASSLGGSGYTF
TGTGCCAGCAGCTTGGGAGGCTCTGGCTACACCTTC
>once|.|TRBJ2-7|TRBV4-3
CASSRRTESPYEQYF
TGCGCCAGCAGCCGTAGGACCGAAAGCCCCTACGAGCAGTACTTC
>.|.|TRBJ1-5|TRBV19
CASSTLPGTGSNQPQHF
TGTGCCAGTAGTACCCTTCCCGGTACAGGGAGCAATCAGCCCCAGCATTTT
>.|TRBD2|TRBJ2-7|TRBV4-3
CASSQFLAGGWYEQYF
TGCGCCAGCAGCCAGTTTCTAGCGGGAGGGTGGTACGAGCAGTACTTC
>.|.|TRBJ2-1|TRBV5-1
CASSPARRTLWDEQFF
TGCGCCAGCAGCCCGGCCCGCCGGACCTTATGGGATGAGCAGTTCTTC
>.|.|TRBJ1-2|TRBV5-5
CASSMDSLGYTF
TGTGCCAGCAGCATGGACAGTTTAGGCTACACCTTC
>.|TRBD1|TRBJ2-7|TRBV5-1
CASSPGQGAYEQYF
TGCGCCAGCAGCCCGGGACAGGGGGCCTACGAGCAGTACTTC